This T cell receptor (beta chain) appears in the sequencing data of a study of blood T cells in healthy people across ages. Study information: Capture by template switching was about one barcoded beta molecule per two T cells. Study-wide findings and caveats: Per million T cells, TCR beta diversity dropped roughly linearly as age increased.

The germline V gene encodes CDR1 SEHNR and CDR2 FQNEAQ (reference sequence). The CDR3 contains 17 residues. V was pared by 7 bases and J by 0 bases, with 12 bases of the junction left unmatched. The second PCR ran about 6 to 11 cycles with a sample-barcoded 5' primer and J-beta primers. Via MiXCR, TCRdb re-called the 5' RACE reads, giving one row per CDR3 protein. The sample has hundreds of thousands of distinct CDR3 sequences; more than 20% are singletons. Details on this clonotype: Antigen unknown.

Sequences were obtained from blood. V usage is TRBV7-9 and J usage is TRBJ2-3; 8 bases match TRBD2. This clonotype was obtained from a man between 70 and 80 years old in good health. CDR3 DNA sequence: TGTGCCAGCAAGAGTAGCAGCGGGGGAGGAAGCACAGATACGCAGTATTTT. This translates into CASKSSSGGGSTDTQYF.